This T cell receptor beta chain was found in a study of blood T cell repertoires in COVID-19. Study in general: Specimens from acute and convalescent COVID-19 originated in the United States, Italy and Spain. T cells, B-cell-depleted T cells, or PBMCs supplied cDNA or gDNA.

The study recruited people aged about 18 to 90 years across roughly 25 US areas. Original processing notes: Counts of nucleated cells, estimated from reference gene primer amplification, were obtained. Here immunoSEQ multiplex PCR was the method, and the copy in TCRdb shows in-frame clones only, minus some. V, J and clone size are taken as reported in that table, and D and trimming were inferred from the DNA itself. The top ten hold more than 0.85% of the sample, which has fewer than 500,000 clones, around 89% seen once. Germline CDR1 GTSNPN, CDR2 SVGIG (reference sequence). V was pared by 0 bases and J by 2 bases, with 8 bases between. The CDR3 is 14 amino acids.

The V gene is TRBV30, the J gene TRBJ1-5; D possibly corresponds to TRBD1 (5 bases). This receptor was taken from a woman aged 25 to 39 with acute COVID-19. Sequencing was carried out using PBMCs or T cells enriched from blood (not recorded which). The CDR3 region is CAWSVRRGNQPQHF. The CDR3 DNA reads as TGTGCCTGGAGTGTACGCAGGGGCAATCAGCCCCAGCATTTT. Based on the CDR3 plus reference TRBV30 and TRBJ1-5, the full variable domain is SQTIHQWPATLVQPVGSPLSLECTVEGTSNPNLYWYRQAAGRGLQLLFYSVGIGQISSEVPQNLSASRPQDRQFILSSKKLLLSDSGFYLCAWSVRRGNQPQHFGDGTRLSIL.